Presented here are 4 T cell receptor beta chains from one specimen sequenced in a study of T-cell memory formation after mild COVID-19. From the 5' RACE reads, TCRdb called clonotypes with MiXCR, one entry per CDR3 protein. The sample consists of about 45,000 distinct CDR3 sequences, about 7.1% of them appearing once. Sequencing input: PBMCs or a T cell subset sorted from them (not recorded which). The receptors originated from a young man who had mild COVID-19 (a few samples of this study predate the infection). Cell type and time point are not known.

This clonotype qualifies as medium-sized (0.01 to 0.1%). The V and J genes are TRBV12-3 or TRBV12-4 and TRBJ2-1; possible D gene TRBD2, 7 bases. The V end lost 3 bases, the J end lost 2 bases, and 17 bases lay between the germline ends. This CDR3 is 17 amino acids long. CDR3 sequence reads: CASSLSSGGKTYNEQFF. In nucleotides, the CDR3 is TGTGCCAGCAGTTTGAGTTCGGGGGGCAAAACCTACAATGAGCAGTTCTTC.

The chain has TRBV5-1 and TRBJ1-1; no definite D call. V lost 5 bases and J 1 base, leaving 12 bases between the germline ends. CDR3 size: 14 residues. CDR1 is SGHRS, CDR2 YFSETQ, per germline. CDR3: CASSRDGQNTEAFF. CDR3 coding DNA: TGCGCCAGCAGTAGAGACGGTCAGAACACTGAAGCTTTCTTT. Filled out from reference TRBV5-1 and TRBJ1-1, the complete variable domain reads KAGVTQTPRYLIKTRGQQVTLSCSPISGHRSVSWYQQTPGQGLQFLFEYFSETQRNKGNFPGRFSGRQFSNSRSEMNVSTLELGDSALYLCASSRDGQNTEAFFGQGTRLTVV.

By proportion, this clonotype is medium-sized. The chain combines TRBV5-1 with TRBJ2-7; D could derive from TRBD1 or TRBD2 (5 bases each). Trimming took off 1 base at V and 5 bases at J, with 16 bases between the two ends. The CDR3 sequence is 15 residues long. Germline V gene data show CDR1 as SGHRS and CDR2 as YFSETQ. Here the CDR3 reads CASSLWGIGGDEQYF. DNA of the CDR3: TGCGCCAGCAGCTTGTGGGGCATAGGAGGCGACGAGCAGTACTTC.

The CDR3 nucleotides are TGCAGGCCCAGACAGGGGATGGGCGACACTGAAGCTTTCTTT. It yields the protein CRPRQGMGDTEAFF. The V gene is TRBV20-1, the J gene TRBJ1-1, with 8 bases aligning to TRBD1. The CDR3 loop spans 14 amino acids. Germline loops: CDR1 DFQATT, CDR2 SNEGSKA (reference sequence).